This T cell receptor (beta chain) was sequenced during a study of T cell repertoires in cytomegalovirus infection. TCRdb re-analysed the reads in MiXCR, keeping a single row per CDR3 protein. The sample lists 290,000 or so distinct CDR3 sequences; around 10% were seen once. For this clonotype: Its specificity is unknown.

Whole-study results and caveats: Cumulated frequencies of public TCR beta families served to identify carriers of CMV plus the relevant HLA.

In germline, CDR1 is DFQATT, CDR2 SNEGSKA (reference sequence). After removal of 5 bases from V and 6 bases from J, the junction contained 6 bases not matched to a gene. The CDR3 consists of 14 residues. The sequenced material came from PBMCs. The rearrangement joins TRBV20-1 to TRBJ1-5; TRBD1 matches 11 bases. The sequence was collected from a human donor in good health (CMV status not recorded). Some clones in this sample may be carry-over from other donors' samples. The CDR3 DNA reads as TGCAGTGCTTCGGACAGGGGGCTGACTCAGCCCCAGCATTTT. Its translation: CSASDRGLTQPQHF.